A single sample gave rise to the 12 T cell receptor beta chains below, sequenced in a study of cytomegalovirus exposure and HLA in healthy donors. The PCR was carried out with 60 Vbeta primers and 13 Jbeta primers. The method was immunoSEQ multiplex PCR; TCRdb's version includes in-frame clones alone and lacks a portion of them. Counted here are about 140,000 clones, more than 70% occurring once; the ten biggest clones make up 2.5% to 4%. Material for sequencing was PBMCs. These TCRs come from a man aged 40-49 years in good health and CMV-seronegative.

The V call is TRBV6-5, the J call TRBJ1-1; a possible D gene is TRBD1 (5 bases). V was cut by 10 bases and J by 9 bases, with 12 bases left in between. This CDR3 is 10 amino acids long. The germline gives CDR1 MNHEY, CDR2 SVGAGI. CDR3 loop: CATLGGKAFF. CDR3 DNA sequence: TGTGCCACCCTCGGGGGGAAAGCTTTCTTT.

The V call is TRBV10-3, the J call TRBJ2-5, with 8 positions matching TRBD1. Germline values: CDR1 ENHRY, CDR2 SYGVKD. Unmatched junction bases numbered 5, after V lost 3 bases and J lost 2 bases. The CDR3 covers 15 residues. Here the CDR3 reads CAISDGTGLQETQYF. The DNA of the CDR3 is TGTGCCATCAGTGACGGGACAGGATTACAAGAGACCCAGTACTTC.

The chain has TRBV14 and TRBJ2-1; possible D gene TRBD1, 6 bases. The CDR3 has 16 amino acids. Trimming stripped 6 bases from V and 4 bases from J, with 19 bases between. Germline CDR1 reads SGHDN; CDR2 reads FVKESK. DNA for the CDR3: TGTGCCAGCAGACCTAAGGGGAAGGGGGAATACAATGAGCAGTTCTTC. Its protein product is CASRPKGKGEYNEQFF. The variable domain in full, completed from reference TRBV14 and TRBJ2-1, reads EAGVTQFPSHSVIEKGQTVTLRCDPISGHDNLYWYRRVMGKEIKFLLHFVKESKQDESGMPNNRFLAERTGGTYSTLKVQPAELEDSGVYFCASRPKGKGEYNEQFFGPGTRLTVL.

This clone came up once. In DNA, the CDR3 is TGTGCCAGTAATCAGTACAATGAGCAGTTCTTC. It yields the protein CASNQYNEQFF. The chain carries TRBV19 and TRBJ2-1; D is unresolved. This CDR3 contains 11 residues. The V end was cut by 7 bases, the J end by 4 bases, with 5 bases between. Germline assignment: CDR1 LNHDA and CDR2 SQIVND (reference sequence).

In its sample, this clone was seen once. The rearrangement uses TRBV4-1 and TRBJ1-2, with 7 bases identical to TRBD1. The CDR3 runs to 15 residues. Germline-derived CDR1 and CDR2 are MGHRA and YSYEKL. The V gene end was trimmed by 3 bases and the J gene end by 4 bases; junction bases not matched to a gene: 8. The DNA for the CDR3 is TGCGCCAGCAGCCAGGTTAGACAGGGCTTCTATGGCTACACCTTC. It translates to CASSQVRQGFYGYTF.

This chain uses TRBV7-2 with TRBJ1-2; 7 nucleotides match TRBD1. CDR1 SGHTA and CDR2 FQGNSA come from the germline V gene. The CDR3 extends over 14 amino acids. J was trimmed by 0 bases and V by 5 bases; bases with no gene match: 3. DNA for the CDR3: TGTGCCAGCAGCCAAGGGACAGCTAACTATGGCTACACCTTC. Translating it yields CASSQGTANYGYTF. The full variable domain, in which reference TRBV7-2 and TRBJ1-2 provide the parts outside the CDR3, is GAGVSQSPSNKVTEKGKDVELRCDPISGHTALYWYRQSLGQGLEFLIYFQGNSAPDKSGLPSDRFSAERTGGSVSTLTIQRTQQEDSAVYLCASSQGTANYGYTFGSGTRLTVV.

The chain uses TRBV5-5 and TRBJ1-6; D uncertain. Trimming stripped 5 bases from V and 14 bases from J, with 17 bases between. The CDR3 loop spans 13 amino acids. Germline values: CDR1 SGHKS, CDR2 YYEKEE (reference sequence). The CDR3 is CASSSDTSGTLHF. The CDR3 DNA follows: TGTGCCAGCAGTTCTGACACCTCCGGGACCCTCCACTTT.

This clone was recorded once. The rearrangement joins TRBV19 to TRBJ1-4, with 9 nucleotides matching TRBD1. V lost 3 bases to trimming and J lost 7 bases; unmatched junction nucleotides: 3. Germline assignment: CDR1 LNHDA and CDR2 SQIVND (reference sequence). This CDR3 spans 14 amino acids. This chain's CDR3 is CASSMGTGIEKLFF. The CDR3 coding sequence is TGTGCCAGTAGTATGGGGACAGGGATTGAAAAACTGTTTTTT.

This rearrangement joins TRBV6-7 to TRBJ1-2; D may be TRBD1 (6 bases). TRBV6-7 is an ORF for which the function is uncertain. The CDR3 is 18 residues long. Trimming removed 7 bases at V and 2 bases at J, with 26 bases between. Here the CDR3 reads CASIPADSNRAFNYGYTF. Here the CDR3 DNA reads TGTGCCAGCATCCCCGCGGACAGCAATAGAGCCTTCAACTATGGCTACACCTTC.

The CDR3, as DNA: TGTGCCAGCAGTTACTCGGGGACTCCTCAACCAGATACGCAGTATTTT. It specifies CASSYSGTPQPDTQYF. The V and J genes are TRBV6-5 and TRBJ2-3; TRBD2 is a possible D gene (6 bases). Per germline, CDR1 MNHEY and CDR2 SVGAGI. V gave up 0 bases and J gave up 4 bases, with 14 bases separating them. The CDR3 is made up of 16 amino acids.

The chain uses TRBV4-3 and TRBJ1-6; D gene ambiguous. Per germline, CDR1 LGHNA and CDR2 YSLEER. The ends were cut back, 1 base at V and 7 bases at J, with 8 bases in the middle. The CDR3 runs to 14 residues. CDR3 DNA: TGCGCCAGCAGCCAAGGCACCAGAAATTCACCCCTCCACTTT. Amino acids: CASSQGTRNSPLHF.

The CDR3: CASSLAGRRNSPLHF. In DNA, the CDR3 is TGTGCCAGCAGCTTAGCAGGAAGGAGGAATTCACCCCTCCACTTT. The J gene is TRBJ1-6, the V gene TRBV7-9; unclear D gene. Germline CDR1 reads SEHNR; CDR2 reads FQNEAQ (reference sequence). This CDR3 region has 15 residues. Trimming removed 0 bases at V and 7 bases at J, with 10 bases between.